These T cell receptor beta chains were read from a single sample in a study of T cell responses to AZD1222 COVID-19 vaccine. Clones were sequenced by immunoSEQ multiplex PCR, and TCRdb holds only the in-frame ones, with some missing. This sample carries around 150,000 clones, about 90% of them seen once, and the ten largest clones take 5% to 6.5%. The sequenced sample was peripheral blood, obtained 28 days after the second AZD1222 dose. The origin of the receptors is an adult who received the AZD1222 COVID-19 vaccine. The CDR3 runs from the conserved cysteine through the conserved F or W. The D gene is left open where the match is weak. Size tells how often a clone was seen (once, few, many) or the class of an expanded clone, and some rows leave it out.

j_call: TRBJ1-5; v_call: TRBV7-2; cdr3_length: 18; d_call: TRBD1; clone_size: NA; cdr3_nt: TGTGCCAGCAGCCCGACTCCGACAGGGGGCGGTTACAATCAGCCCCAGCATTTT; cdr3_aa: CASSPTPTGGGYNQPQHF
j_call: TRBJ2-1; v_call: TRBV19; cdr3_length: 13; d_call: NA; clone_size: few; cdr3_nt: TGTGCCAGTAGTTACCCTTCTAGCAATGAGCAGTTCTTC; cdr3_aa: CASSYPSSNEQFF
j_call: TRBJ1-4; v_call: TRBV28; cdr3_length: 15; d_call: TRBD1; clone_size: NA; cdr3_nt: TGTGCCAGCAGTTTATACACAGGGGAGAATGAAAAACTGTTTTTT; cdr3_aa: CASSLYTGENEKLFF
j_call: TRBJ1-2; v_call: TRBV29-1; cdr3_length: 12; d_call: NA; clone_size: NA; cdr3_nt: TGCAGCGCCGGTGGGCAGATCGTTGGCTACACCTTC; cdr3_aa: CSAGGQIVGYTF
j_call: TRBJ2-1; v_call: TRBV28; cdr3_length: 16; d_call: TRBD2; clone_size: NA; cdr3_nt: TGTGCCAGCAGTTTAGGGGGACTAGCGGGAGTCACTGAGCAGTTCTTC; cdr3_aa: CASSLGGLAGVTEQFF
j_call: TRBJ2-2; v_call: TRBV6-5; cdr3_length: 13; d_call: NA; clone_size: NA; cdr3_nt: TGTGCCAGCGGGAACCTGTTAACCGGGGAGCTGTTTTTT; cdr3_aa: CASGNLLTGELFF
j_call: TRBJ1-1; v_call: TRBV30; cdr3_length: 11; d_call: NA; clone_size: once; cdr3_nt: TGTGCCTGGAGCAGAAACACTGAAGCTTTCTTT; cdr3_aa: CAWSRNTEAFF
j_call: TRBJ1-2; v_call: TRBV28; cdr3_length: 12; d_call: NA; clone_size: NA; cdr3_nt: TGTGCCAGCCTCAGATCCGGGAGAGGCTACACCTTC; cdr3_aa: CASLRSGRGYTF
j_call: TRBJ1-2; v_call: TRBV7-9; cdr3_length: 15; d_call: TRBD1; clone_size: NA; cdr3_nt: TGTGCCAGCAGCTCAAATCTACGACAGGGTACCACCTACACCTTC; cdr3_aa: CASSSNLRQGTTYTF
j_call: TRBJ1-2; v_call: TRBV7-2; cdr3_length: 13; d_call: NA; clone_size: few; cdr3_nt: TGTGCCAGCAGCTTATCAGGGGACTATGGCTACACCTTC; cdr3_aa: CASSLSGDYGYTF
j_call: TRBJ2-7; v_call: TRBV19; cdr3_length: 14; d_call: NA; clone_size: NA; cdr3_nt: TGTGCCAGTAGTATAGAACGCCGAGCTGGCGAGCAGTACTTC; cdr3_aa: CASSIERRAGEQYF
j_call: TRBJ1-3; v_call: TRBV5-4; cdr3_length: 14; d_call: NA; clone_size: NA; cdr3_nt: TGTGCCAGCAGCTTAGGAATTAGCGGGAACACCATATATTTT; cdr3_aa: CASSLGISGNTIYF
j_call: TRBJ2-7; v_call: TRBV4-1; cdr3_length: 15; d_call: TRBD2; clone_size: NA; cdr3_nt: TGCGCCAGCAGCCACCGGACTAGCGGGACCTACGAGCAGTACTTC; cdr3_aa: CASSHRTSGTYEQYF
j_call: TRBJ1-5; v_call: TRBV7-8; cdr3_length: 14; d_call: NA; clone_size: NA; cdr3_nt: TGTGCCAGCAGCTTAGTTCTCAACAATCAGCCCCAGCATTTT; cdr3_aa: CASSLVLNNQPQHF
j_call: TRBJ2-1; v_call: TRBV3-1/TRBV3-2; cdr3_length: 14; d_call: NA; clone_size: NA; cdr3_nt: TGTGCCAGCAGCCTCCGGTTAGCGGCCAATGAGCAGTTCTTC; cdr3_aa: CASSLRLAANEQFF
j_call: TRBJ1-5; v_call: TRBV6-4; cdr3_length: 15; d_call: TRBD1; clone_size: NA; cdr3_nt: TGTGCCAGCACCTATAAGGGGGCCTCGGATCAGCCCCAGCATTTT; cdr3_aa: CASTYKGASDQPQHF
j_call: TRBJ2-5; v_call: TRBV28; cdr3_length: 12; d_call: NA; clone_size: NA; cdr3_nt: TGTGCCAGCAGTGGAGGCCAAGAGACCCAGTACTTC; cdr3_aa: CASSGGQETQYF
j_call: TRBJ2-5; v_call: TRBV5-4; cdr3_length: 14; d_call: NA; clone_size: NA; cdr3_nt: TGTGCCAGCAGCTCCGGACTGAGGAAAGAGACCCAGTACTTC; cdr3_aa: CASSSGLRKETQYF
j_call: TRBJ2-1; v_call: TRBV2; cdr3_length: 16; d_call: TRBD2; clone_size: NA; cdr3_nt: TGTGCCAGCACTGACCGGGGGGGAAGTTGGAGCAATGAGCAGTTCTTC; cdr3_aa: CASTDRGGSWSNEQFF
j_call: TRBJ1-2; v_call: TRBV10-3; cdr3_length: 15; d_call: NA; clone_size: NA; cdr3_nt: TGTGCCATCAGCGTAATACAGGGAACGGAATCTGGCTACACCTTC; cdr3_aa: CAISVIQGTESGYTF
j_call: TRBJ2-1; v_call: TRBV18; cdr3_length: 13; d_call: NA; clone_size: NA; cdr3_nt: TGTGCCAGCTCACCAGAGCAGCTTTATGAGCAGTTCTTC; cdr3_aa: CASSPEQLYEQFF
j_call: TRBJ1-6; v_call: TRBV11-2; cdr3_length: 16; d_call: NA; clone_size: NA; cdr3_nt: TGTGCCAGCAGCTTAGCTGGGACACGGGCCCTCACAGCCCTCCACTTT; cdr3_aa: CASSLAGTRALTALHF
j_call: TRBJ2-2; v_call: TRBV6-6; cdr3_length: 14; d_call: NA; clone_size: NA; cdr3_nt: TGTGCCAGCACTAGGACAGCGAACACCGGGGAGCTGTTTTTT; cdr3_aa: CASTRTANTGELFF
j_call: TRBJ2-2; v_call: TRBV13; cdr3_length: 15; d_call: NA; clone_size: NA; cdr3_nt: TGTGCCAGCAGCCCAAGCGGAAAGAACACCGGGGAGCTGTTTTTT; cdr3_aa: CASSPSGKNTGELFF
j_call: TRBJ1-4; v_call: TRBV3-1/TRBV3-2; cdr3_length: 15; d_call: NA; clone_size: NA; cdr3_nt: TGTGCCAGCAGCCATCACAGGGTAGGGGATGAAAAACTGTTTTTT; cdr3_aa: CASSHHRVGDEKLFF
j_call: TRBJ2-1; v_call: TRBV5-4; cdr3_length: 16; d_call: TRBD2; clone_size: NA; cdr3_nt: TGTGCCAGCAGCTTGGGGGGACTAGCGGGGCACAATGAGCAGTTCTTC; cdr3_aa: CASSLGGLAGHNEQFF
j_call: TRBJ1-4; v_call: TRBV2; cdr3_length: 13; d_call: NA; clone_size: NA; cdr3_nt: TGTGCCAGCAGTGAAGGCAGGCGCGAAAAACTGTTTTTT; cdr3_aa: CASSEGRREKLFF
j_call: TRBJ1-5; v_call: TRBV6-5; cdr3_length: 13; d_call: NA; clone_size: NA; cdr3_nt: TGTGCCAGCAGTTACTCAGACCAGCAGCCCCAGCATTTT; cdr3_aa: CASSYSDQQPQHF